This T cell receptor beta chain was observed in a study of technical replicates of blood from several donors. The data were produced by immunoSEQ multiplex PCR, yet TCRdb's version contains in-frame clones alone and is incomplete. There are roughly 90,000 clones in the sample; 96% occur only once, and about 0.38% lies in the top ten. Germline CDR1 is WSHSY and CDR2 is SAAADI. V lost 6 bases, J lost 4 bases, and 8 bases stayed unmatched. This CDR3 region has 14 residues. This chain links TRBV10-2 with TRBJ2-7; 8 bases agree with TRBD1. What was sequenced was T cells isolated from PBMCs. The TCR sequence derives from a human donor in good health. The DNA of the CDR3 is TGCGCCAGCAGAGCCAGGGGGCTCAGTTACGAGCAGTACTTC. Encoded protein: CASRARGLSYEQYF.